The entry below describes one TCR beta chain. After removal of 4 bases from V and 4 bases from J, the junction contained 9 bases not matched to a gene. The CDR3 spans 16 residues. Germline V gene data show CDR1 as LNHDA and CDR2 as SQIVND (reference sequence). The record originates from a study of blood T cell repertoires in COVID-19. Study in general: Spain, Italy and the United States supplied samples that represented acute and convalescent COVID-19.

Repertoires were generated with immunoSEQ multiplex PCR, while TCRdb's copy carries only in-frame clones and drops some. Of some 320,000 clones listed, approximately 90% were seen once; the top ten hold around 4.2%. The sequenced material came from PBMCs or T cells enriched from blood (not recorded which). The sequence was obtained from a woman aged 25 to 39 who had been exposed to COVID-19. The chain joins TRBV19 to TRBJ1-1; 10 bases map to TRBD1. The CDR3 nucleotides are TGTGCCAGTAGTAGAGACAGGGGGCGGGTGGGCACTGAAGCTTTCTTT. Translating it yields CASSRDRGRVGTEAFF.